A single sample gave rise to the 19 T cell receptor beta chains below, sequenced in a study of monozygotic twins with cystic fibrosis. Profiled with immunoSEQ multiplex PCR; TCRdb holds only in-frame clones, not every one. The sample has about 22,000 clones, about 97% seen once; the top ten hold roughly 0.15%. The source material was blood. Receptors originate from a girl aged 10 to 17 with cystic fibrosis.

The CDR3 coding sequence is TGTGCCAGCAGCTCTACTACCACTGAAGCTTTCTTT. Its protein product is CASSSTTTEAFF. This chain links TRBV28 with TRBJ1-1; no clear D. The germline V gene has CDR1 MDHEN and CDR2 SYDVKM. The CDR3 is made up of 12 amino acids. Trimming removed 6 bases from V and 4 bases from J, with 9 bases in between.

The CDR3 is CASRETGRYPYGYTF. CDR3 nucleotide sequence: TGTGCCAGTAGGGAGACAGGGCGCTACCCCTATGGCTACACCTTC. This chain connects TRBV19 to TRBJ1-2, with 7 bases identical to TRBD1. V trimming: 6 bases; J trimming: 4 bases; junction bases outside the gene matches: 11. Germline loops: CDR1 LNHDA, CDR2 SQIVND (reference sequence). CDR3 length: 15 amino acids.

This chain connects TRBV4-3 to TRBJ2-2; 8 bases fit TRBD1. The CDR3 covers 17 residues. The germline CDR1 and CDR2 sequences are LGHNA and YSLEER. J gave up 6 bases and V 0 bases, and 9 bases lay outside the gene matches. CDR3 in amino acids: CASSQDEVDRDPGELFF. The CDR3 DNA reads TGCGCCAGCAGCCAAGATGAGGTGGACAGGGATCCCGGGGAGCTGTTTTTT.

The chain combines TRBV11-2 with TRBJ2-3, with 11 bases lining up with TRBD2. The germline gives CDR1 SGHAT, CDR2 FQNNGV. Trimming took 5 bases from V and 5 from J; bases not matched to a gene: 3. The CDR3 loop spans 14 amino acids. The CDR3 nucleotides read TGTGCCAGCAGCCTAGGACTAGCGGGAGATACGCAGTATTTT. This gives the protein CASSLGLAGDTQYF.

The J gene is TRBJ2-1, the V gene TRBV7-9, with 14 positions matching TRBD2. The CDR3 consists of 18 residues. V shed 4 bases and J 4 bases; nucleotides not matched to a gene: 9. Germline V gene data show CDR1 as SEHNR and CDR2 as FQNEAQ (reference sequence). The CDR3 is CASSSGLAGGLDYNEQFF. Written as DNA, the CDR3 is TGTGCCAGCAGCTCCGGACTAGCGGGGGGTCTTGATTACAATGAGCAGTTCTTC.

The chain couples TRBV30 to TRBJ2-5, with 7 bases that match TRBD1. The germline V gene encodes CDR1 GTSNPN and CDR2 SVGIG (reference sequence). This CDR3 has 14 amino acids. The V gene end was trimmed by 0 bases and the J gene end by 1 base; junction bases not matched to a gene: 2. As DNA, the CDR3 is TGTGCCTGGAGTGTAGGGGACAGCCAAGAGACCCAGTACTTC. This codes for CAWSVGDSQETQYF.

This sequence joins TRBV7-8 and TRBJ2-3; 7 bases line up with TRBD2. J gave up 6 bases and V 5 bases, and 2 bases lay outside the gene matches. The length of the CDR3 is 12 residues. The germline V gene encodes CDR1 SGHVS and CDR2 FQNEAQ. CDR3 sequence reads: CASSRAGDTQYF. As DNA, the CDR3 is TGTGCCAGCAGCCGAGCGGGGGATACGCAGTATTTT.

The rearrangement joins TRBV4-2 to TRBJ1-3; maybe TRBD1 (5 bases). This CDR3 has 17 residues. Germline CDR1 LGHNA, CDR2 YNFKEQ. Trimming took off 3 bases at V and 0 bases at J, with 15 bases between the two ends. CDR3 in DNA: TGTGCCAGCAGCCAGGGGGTCAGCACCCTCTCTGGAAACACCATATATTTT. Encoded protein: CASSQGVSTLSGNTIYF.

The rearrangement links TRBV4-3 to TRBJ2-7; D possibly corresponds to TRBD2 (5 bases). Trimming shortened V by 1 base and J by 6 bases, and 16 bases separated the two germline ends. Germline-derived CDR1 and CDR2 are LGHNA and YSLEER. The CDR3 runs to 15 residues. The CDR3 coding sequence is TGCGCCAGCAGCCAAGCTTTACTAGGGAAGGGCGAGCAGTACTTC. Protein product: CASSQALLGKGEQYF.

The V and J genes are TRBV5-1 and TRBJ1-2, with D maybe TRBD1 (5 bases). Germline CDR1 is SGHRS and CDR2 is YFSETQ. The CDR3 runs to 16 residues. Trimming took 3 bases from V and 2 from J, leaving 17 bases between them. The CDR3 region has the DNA TGCGCCAGCAGCTCTGGACAAACCTTGACGAACTATGGCTACACCTTC. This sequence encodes CASSSGQTLTNYGYTF.

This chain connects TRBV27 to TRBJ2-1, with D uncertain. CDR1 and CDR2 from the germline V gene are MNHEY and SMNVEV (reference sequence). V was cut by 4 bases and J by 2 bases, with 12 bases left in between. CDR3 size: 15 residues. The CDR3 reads CASSSPRSPYNEQFF. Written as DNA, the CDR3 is TGTGCCAGCAGTTCCCCCCGGTCGCCCTACAATGAGCAGTTCTTC.

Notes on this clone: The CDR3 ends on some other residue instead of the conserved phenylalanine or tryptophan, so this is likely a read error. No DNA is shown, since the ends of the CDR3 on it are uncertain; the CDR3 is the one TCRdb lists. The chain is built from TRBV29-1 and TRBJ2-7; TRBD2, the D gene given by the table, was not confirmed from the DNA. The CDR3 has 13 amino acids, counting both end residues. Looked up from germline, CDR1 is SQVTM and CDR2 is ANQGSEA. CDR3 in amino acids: CSVVSASGARVYI.

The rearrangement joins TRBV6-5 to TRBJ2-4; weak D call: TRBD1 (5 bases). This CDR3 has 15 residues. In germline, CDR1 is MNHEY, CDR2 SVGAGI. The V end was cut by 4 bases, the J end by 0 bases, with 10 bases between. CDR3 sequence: CASSSTELAKNIQYF. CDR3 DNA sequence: TGTGCCAGCAGTTCGACAGAACTAGCCAAAAACATTCAGTACTTC.

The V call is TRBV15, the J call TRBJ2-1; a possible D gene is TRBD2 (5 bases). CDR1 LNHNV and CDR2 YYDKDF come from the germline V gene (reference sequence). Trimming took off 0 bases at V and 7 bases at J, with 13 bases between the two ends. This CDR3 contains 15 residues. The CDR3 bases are TGTGCCACCAGCAGAGATAGCCTAGCTGGGAATGAGCAGTTCTTC. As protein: CATSRDSLAGNEQFF. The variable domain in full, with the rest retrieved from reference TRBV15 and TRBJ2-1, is DAMVIQNPRYQVTQFGKPVTLSCSQTLNHNVMYWYQQKSSQAPKLLFHYYDKDFNNEADTPDNFQSRRPNTSFCFLDIRSPGLGDTAMYLCATSRDSLAGNEQFFGPGTRLTVL.

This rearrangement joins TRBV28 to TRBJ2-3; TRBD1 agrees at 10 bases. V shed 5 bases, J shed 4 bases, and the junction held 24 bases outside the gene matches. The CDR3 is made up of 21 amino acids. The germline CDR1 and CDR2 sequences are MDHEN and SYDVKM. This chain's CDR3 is CASSQRTGGYEAYRGPDTQYF. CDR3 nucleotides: TGTGCCAGCAGTCAACGGACAGGGGGGTATGAAGCCTACCGGGGTCCAGATACGCAGTATTTT. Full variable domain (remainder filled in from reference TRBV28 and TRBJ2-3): DVKVTQSSRYLVKRTGEKVFLECVQDMDHENMFWYRQDPGLGLRLIYFSYDVKMKEKGDIPEGYSVSREKKERFSLILESASTNQTSMYLCASSQRTGGYEAYRGPDTQYFGPGTRLTVL.

CDR3 bases: TGTGCCAGCAGCTTGAAACAGGGTCTCACTGAAGCTTTCTTT. This translates into CASSLKQGLTEAFF. V is TRBV5-4 and J is TRBJ1-1; D may be TRBD1 (6 bases). The CDR3 length is 14 residues. V gave up 1 base and J gave up 4 bases, with 11 bases separating them. Germline CDR1 reads SGHNT; CDR2 reads YYREEE (reference sequence).

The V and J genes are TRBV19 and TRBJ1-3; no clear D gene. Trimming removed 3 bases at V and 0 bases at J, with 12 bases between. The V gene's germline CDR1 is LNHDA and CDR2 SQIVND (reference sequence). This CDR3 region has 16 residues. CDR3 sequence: CASSMGRHRSGNTIYF. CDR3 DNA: TGTGCCAGTAGTATGGGCCGACACCGCTCTGGAAACACCATATATTTT.

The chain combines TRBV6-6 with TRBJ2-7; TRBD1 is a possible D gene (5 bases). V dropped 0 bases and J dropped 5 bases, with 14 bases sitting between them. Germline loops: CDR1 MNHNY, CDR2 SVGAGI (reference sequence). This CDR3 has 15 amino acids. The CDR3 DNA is TGTGCCAGCAGTTACTCGAATCCAGGGTCCCACGAGCAGTACTTC. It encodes CASSYSNPGSHEQYF.

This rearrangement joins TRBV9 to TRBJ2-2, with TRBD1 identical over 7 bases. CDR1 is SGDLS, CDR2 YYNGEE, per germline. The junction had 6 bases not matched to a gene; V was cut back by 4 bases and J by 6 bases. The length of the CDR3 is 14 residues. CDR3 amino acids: CASSPQTGAGELFF. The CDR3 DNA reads TGTGCCAGCAGCCCCCAAACAGGGGCCGGGGAGCTGTTTTTT.